A selection of T cell receptor beta chains follows, all from one sample in a study of blood T cell repertoires in COVID-19. The table came from immunoSEQ multiplex PCR; TCRdb's copy has only in-frame clones and leaves some out. Of 75,000 to 90,000 clones listed, roughly 88% were seen once; the top ten hold over 8.5%. Sequencing was done on a sample of peripheral blood. These receptors were collected from a man older than 75 with acute or convalescent COVID-19. CDR3s include the opening cysteine and the closing phenylalanine or tryptophan. A D gene is named only where the DNA matches it firmly. Some rows have no size entry. The others give once, few or many, or a class for an expanded clone.

V gene: TRBV28; J gene: TRBJ1-5; D gene: TRBD1; clone size: -; CDR3 DNA: TGTGCCAGCAGTCGTCGGACAGGGGGTCAAAATCAGCCCCAGCATTTT; CDR3 protein: CASSRRTGGQNQPQHF
V gene: TRBV3-1/TRBV3-2; J gene: TRBJ2-3; D gene: TRBD1; clone size: -; CDR3 DNA: TGTGCCAGCAGCCCTGGGACAGGCGTTAACACAGATACGCAGTATTTT; CDR3 protein: CASSPGTGVNTDTQYF
V gene: TRBV28; J gene: TRBJ2-6; D gene: TRBD1; clone size: -; CDR3 DNA: TGTGCCGAAGGGACAGGGGCCCTCTCTGGGGCCAACGTCCTGACTTTC; CDR3 protein: CAEGTGALSGANVLTF
V gene: TRBV24-1; J gene: TRBJ1-6; D gene: -; clone size: once; CDR3 DNA: TGTGCCACCAGTGATTCGTTTAATTCACCCCTCCACTTT; CDR3 protein: CATSDSFNSPLHF
V gene: TRBV7-9; J gene: TRBJ2-2; D gene: TRBD2; clone size: -; CDR3 DNA: TGTGCCCTAAGATCTTTAGCGGGGAACACCGGGGAGCTGTTTTTT; CDR3 protein: CALRSLAGNTGELFF
V gene: TRBV5-1; J gene: TRBJ2-5; D gene: TRBD2; clone size: -; CDR3 DNA: TGCGCCAGCAGCTGGGGGACTAGCGGGACCTCGTACCAAGAGACCCAGTACTTC; CDR3 protein: CASSWGTSGTSYQETQYF
V gene: TRBV29-1; J gene: TRBJ1-2; D gene: TRBD1; clone size: -; CDR3 DNA: TGCAGCGTTAGGGGACAGGGGGACGCGGGCTACACCTTC; CDR3 protein: CSVRGQGDAGYTF
V gene: TRBV5-1; J gene: TRBJ2-7; D gene: TRBD1; clone size: -; CDR3 DNA: TGCGCCAGCAGCTTGCGACAGGGCCCCTACGAGCAGTACTTC; CDR3 protein: CASSLRQGPYEQYF
V gene: TRBV11-3; J gene: TRBJ2-1; D gene: TRBD1; clone size: -; CDR3 DNA: TGTGCCAGCAGCTTGCAGGGGGCTTACAATGAGCAGTTCTTC; CDR3 protein: CASSLQGAYNEQFF
V gene: TRBV7-8; J gene: TRBJ1-4; D gene: -; clone size: once; CDR3 DNA: TGTGCCAGCAGCTTCACAGGATCCGCAACTAATGAAAAACTGTTTTTT; CDR3 protein: CASSFTGSATNEKLFF
V gene: TRBV9; J gene: TRBJ2-7; D gene: TRBD1; clone size: -; CDR3 DNA: TGTGCCAGCAGCGTAGGGACAGGGTCCTCCTACGAGCAGTACTTC; CDR3 protein: CASSVGTGSSYEQYF
V gene: TRBV30; J gene: TRBJ2-1; D gene: -; clone size: -; CDR3 DNA: TGTGCCTGGACCCGGAGGGAGGAGCAGTTCTTC; CDR3 protein: CAWTRREEQFF
V gene: TRBV12-3/TRBV12-4; J gene: TRBJ1-2; D gene: TRBD1; clone size: -; CDR3 DNA: TGTGCCAGCAGCCCAACAGGGGCCTATGGCTACACCTTC; CDR3 protein: CASSPTGAYGYTF
V gene: TRBV29-1; J gene: TRBJ2-2; D gene: -; clone size: -; CDR3 DNA: TGCAGCGTTGACCCCGGGAACACCGGGGAGCTGTTTTTT; CDR3 protein: CSVDPGNTGELFF
V gene: TRBV5-8; J gene: TRBJ2-1; D gene: TRBD2; clone size: -; CDR3 DNA: TGTGCCAGCAGTTACCGACTAGCGGGGGGCAATGAGCAGTTCTTC; CDR3 protein: CASSYRLAGGNEQFF
V gene: TRBV27; J gene: TRBJ2-7; D gene: -; clone size: -; CDR3 DNA: TGTGCCAGCAGTGCTAACAGGGAAATCTACGAGCAGTACTTC; CDR3 protein: CASSANREIYEQYF
V gene: TRBV19; J gene: TRBJ2-6; D gene: TRBD1; clone size: -; CDR3 DNA: TGTGCCAGTACCGACAGGGCTGGGGCCAACGTCCTGACTTTC; CDR3 protein: CASTDRAGANVLTF
V gene: TRBV27; J gene: TRBJ1-2; D gene: -; clone size: -; CDR3 DNA: TGTGCCAGCAGTTCAGGGCGAAACTATGGCTACACCTTC; CDR3 protein: CASSSGRNYGYTF
V gene: TRBV6-1; J gene: TRBJ1-5; D gene: TRBD1; clone size: -; CDR3 DNA: TGTGCCAGCAGTGAAGCGGGACAGGGAAGCAATCAGCCCCAGCATTTT; CDR3 protein: CASSEAGQGSNQPQHF
V gene: TRBV9; J gene: TRBJ1-1; D gene: -; clone size: -; CDR3 DNA: TGTGCCAGCAGCGTAGAGTCCTCTATGAACACTGAAGCTTTCTTT; CDR3 protein: CASSVESSMNTEAFF
V gene: TRBV28; J gene: TRBJ1-4; D gene: -; clone size: -; CDR3 DNA: TGTGCCAGCAGCGACAGTTTAAACATGGTCCAGGAAAAACTGTTTTTT; CDR3 protein: CASSDSLNMVQEKLFF
V gene: TRBV5-1; J gene: TRBJ2-7; D gene: -; clone size: -; CDR3 DNA: TGCGCCAGCAGTGTGGAGGTGAGCTACGAGCAGTACTTC; CDR3 protein: CASSVEVSYEQYF
V gene: TRBV5-1; J gene: TRBJ2-3; D gene: -; clone size: -; CDR3 DNA: TGCGCCAGCAGCTTGGCCTTGCAAACTAGCACAGATACGCAGTATTTT; CDR3 protein: CASSLALQTSTDTQYF
V gene: TRBV3-1/TRBV3-2; J gene: TRBJ2-1; D gene: TRBD2; clone size: -; CDR3 DNA: TGTGCCAGCAGCCAAGAGAGGGAGCGGGGGTGGTTCTTC; CDR3 protein: CASSQERERGWFF
V gene: TRBV10-3; J gene: TRBJ2-5; D gene: -; clone size: -; CDR3 DNA: TGTGCCATCAGTTGGGGGCCGGGGAGCGAGACCCAGTACTTC; CDR3 protein: CAISWGPGSETQYF
V gene: TRBV5-1; J gene: TRBJ2-5; D gene: TRBD1; clone size: -; CDR3 DNA: TGCGCCAGCAGCTTCCTGGGACAGGGGGCGGGGGAGACCCAGTACTTC; CDR3 protein: CASSFLGQGAGETQYF
V gene: TRBV7-3; J gene: TRBJ1-2; D gene: TRBD1; clone size: -; CDR3 DNA: TGTGCCAGCAGCCAATCAGGGGGCGTTTATGGCTACACCTTC; CDR3 protein: CASSQSGGVYGYTF